The sequence of this T cell receptor beta chain was determined in a study of blood T cells in healthy people across ages. As to this clonotype: Its target is unknown.

Using a J-beta primer mix together with a sample-barcoded 5' primer, a second PCR was run for roughly 6 to 11 cycles. TCRdb analysed the 5' RACE reads with MiXCR anew, one entry per CDR3 protein. The data contain around 1,000,000 distinct CDR3 sequences, roughly 24% of them singletons. Individuals who donated were healthy Caucasians from Russia aged roughly 6 to 90. The CDR3 extends over 11 amino acids. With 5 bases removed from V and 9 bases from J, the gap between germline ends came to 8 bases. Looked up from germline, CDR1 is MNHEY and CDR2 is SMNVEV (reference sequence). General study findings and limits: Unsorted PBMCs ruled out conclusive naive versus antigen-experienced comparison.

This same sample was also taken into another study, of T cells of mothers and their children.

The receptor was isolated from a girl aged 2 to 9 in good health. The sample was blood. The chain carries TRBV27 and TRBJ2-1; D remains unclear. The CDR3 region is CASSAYGEQFF. CDR3 coding DNA: TGTGCCAGCAGTGCATATGGTGAGCAGTTCTTC.